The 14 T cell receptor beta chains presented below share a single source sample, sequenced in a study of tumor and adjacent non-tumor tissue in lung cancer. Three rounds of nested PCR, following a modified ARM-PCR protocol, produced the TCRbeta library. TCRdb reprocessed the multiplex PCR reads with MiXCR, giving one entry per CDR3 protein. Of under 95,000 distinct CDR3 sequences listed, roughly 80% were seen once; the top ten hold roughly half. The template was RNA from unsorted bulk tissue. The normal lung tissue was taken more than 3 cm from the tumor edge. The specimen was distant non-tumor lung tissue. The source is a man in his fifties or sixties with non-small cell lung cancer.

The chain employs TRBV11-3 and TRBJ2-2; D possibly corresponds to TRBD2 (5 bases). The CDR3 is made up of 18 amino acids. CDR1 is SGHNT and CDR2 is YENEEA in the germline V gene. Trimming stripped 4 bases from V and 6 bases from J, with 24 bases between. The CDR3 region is CASSSRGAAGYSAGELFF. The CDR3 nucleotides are TGTGCCAGCAGCTCTCGGGGAGCGGCAGGATACAGTGCCGGGGAGCTGTTTTTT.

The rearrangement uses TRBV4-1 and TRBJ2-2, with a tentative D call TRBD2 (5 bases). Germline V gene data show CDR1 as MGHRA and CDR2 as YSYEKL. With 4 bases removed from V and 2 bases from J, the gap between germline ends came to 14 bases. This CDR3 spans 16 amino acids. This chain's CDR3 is CASSRQMRVNTGELFF. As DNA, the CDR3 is TGCGCCAGCAGCCGCCAGATGAGGGTCAACACCGGGGAGCTGTTTTTT.

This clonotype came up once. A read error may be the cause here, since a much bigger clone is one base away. The CDR3 sequence is CSVERDSLSYEQYF. CDR3 DNA: TGCAGCGTTGAAAGGGACAGCCTTTCCTACGAGCAGTACTTC. The genes are TRBV29-1 and TRBJ2-7, with TRBD1 matching 7 bases. The junction had 5 bases not matched to a gene; V was cut back by 2 bases and J by 1 base. The CDR3 has 14 residues. CDR1 and CDR2 (germline): SQVTM, ANQGSEA.

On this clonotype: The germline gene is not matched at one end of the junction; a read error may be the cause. The DNA of the CDR3 is TGTGTCAGCAGTCCAAGTGGCGGGGGAGCCACTGGGGCCTACGTCCTGACTTTC. Translated: CVSSPSGGGATGAYVLTF. This sequence joins TRBV11-2 and TRBJ2-6; 7 bases are shared with TRBD2. Per the germline V gene, CDR1 is SGHAT and CDR2 is FQNNGV. The CDR3 runs to 18 residues. The variable domain in full, completed from reference TRBV11-2 and TRBJ2-6, reads EAGVAQSPRYKIIEKRQSVAFWCNPISGHATLYWYQQILGQGPKLLIQFQNNGVVDDSQLPKDRFSAERLKGVDSTLKIQPAKLEDSAVYLCVSSPSGGGATGAYVLTFGAGSRLTVL.

The CDR3 sequence is CASSDAVVHGELFF. CDR3 sequence (DNA): TGTGCCAGCAGTGATGCTGTTGTACACGGGGAGCTGTTTTTT. The chain employs TRBV2 and TRBJ2-2, with D unclear. The V end lost 3 bases, the J end lost 7 bases, and 12 bases lay between the germline ends. There are 14 residues in the CDR3. The germline V gene encodes CDR1 SNHLY and CDR2 FYNNEI.

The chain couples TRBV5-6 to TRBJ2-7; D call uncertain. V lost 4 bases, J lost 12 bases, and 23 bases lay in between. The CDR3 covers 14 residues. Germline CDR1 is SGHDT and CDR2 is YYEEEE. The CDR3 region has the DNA TGTGCCAGCAGCAGACCCGACCGTTCCAGCGAGTGGTACTTC. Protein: CASSRPDRSSEWYF.

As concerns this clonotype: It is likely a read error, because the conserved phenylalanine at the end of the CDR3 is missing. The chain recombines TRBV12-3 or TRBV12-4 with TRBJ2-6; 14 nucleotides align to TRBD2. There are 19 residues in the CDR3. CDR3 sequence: CASSPGLAGGVSGANVLTI. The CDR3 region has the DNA TGTGCAAGCAGTCCAGGACTAGCGGGAGGAGTCTCTGGGGCCAACGTCCTGACTATC.

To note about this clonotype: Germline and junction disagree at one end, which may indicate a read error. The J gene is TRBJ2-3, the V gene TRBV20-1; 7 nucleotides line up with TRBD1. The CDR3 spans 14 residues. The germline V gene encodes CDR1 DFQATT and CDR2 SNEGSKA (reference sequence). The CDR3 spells CSVPRDRSTGTQCF. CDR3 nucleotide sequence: TGCAGTGTTCCACGGGACAGATCCACAGGTACGCAGTGTTTT.

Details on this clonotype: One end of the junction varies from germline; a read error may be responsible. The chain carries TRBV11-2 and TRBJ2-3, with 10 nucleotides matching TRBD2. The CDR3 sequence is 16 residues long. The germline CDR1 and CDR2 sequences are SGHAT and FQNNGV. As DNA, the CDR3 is TGTGTCAGCAGTCCCCTGAGCGGGAGGGTCCCAGATACGCAGTATTTT. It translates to CVSSPLSGRVPDTQYF.

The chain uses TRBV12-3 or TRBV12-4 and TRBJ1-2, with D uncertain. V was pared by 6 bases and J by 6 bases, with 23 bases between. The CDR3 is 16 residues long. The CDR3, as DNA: TGTGCCAGCAGACTACTTAGGACCTGGGTAAGCGATGGCTACACCTTC. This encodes CASRLLRTWVSDGYTF.

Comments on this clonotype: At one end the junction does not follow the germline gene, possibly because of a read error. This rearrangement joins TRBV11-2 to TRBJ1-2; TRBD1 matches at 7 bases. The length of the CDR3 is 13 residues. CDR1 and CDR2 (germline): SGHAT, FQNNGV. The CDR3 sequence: CASSLHRGNGYAF. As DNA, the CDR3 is TGTGCCAGCAGCTTGCACAGGGGAAATGGCTACGCCTTC.

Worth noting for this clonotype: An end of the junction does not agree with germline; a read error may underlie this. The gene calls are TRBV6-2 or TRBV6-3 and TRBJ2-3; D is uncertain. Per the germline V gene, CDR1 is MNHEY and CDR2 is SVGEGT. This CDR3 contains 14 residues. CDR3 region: CASTSRAKRDTQYF. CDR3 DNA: TGTGCCAGCACTTCCCGGGCCAAAAGAGATACTCAGTATTTT.

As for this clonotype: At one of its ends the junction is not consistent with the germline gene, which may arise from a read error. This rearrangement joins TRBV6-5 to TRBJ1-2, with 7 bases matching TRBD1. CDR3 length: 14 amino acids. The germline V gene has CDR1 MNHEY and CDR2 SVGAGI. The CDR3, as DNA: TGTGCCAGCAGACCCAACTGGGACAGCCATGGCTACAACTTC. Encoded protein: CASRPNWDSHGYNF.

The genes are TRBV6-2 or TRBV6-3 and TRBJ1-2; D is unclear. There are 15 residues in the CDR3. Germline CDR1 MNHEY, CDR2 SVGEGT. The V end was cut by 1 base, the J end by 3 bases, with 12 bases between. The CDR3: CASSYFSAGDYGYTF. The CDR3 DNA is TGTGCCAGCAGTTACTTTTCAGCCGGGGACTATGGCTACACCTTC.